This entry concerns a single TCR beta chain. The antigen is undetermined. Germline values: CDR1 MNHEY, CDR2 SVGEGT. The CDR3 runs 14 residues. Trimming cost V 5 bases and J 10 bases, with 15 bases left between them. This sample was included in a study of T cells in Graves' hyperthyroidism and ophthalmopathy. Study-level background: Pretreatment peripheral blood was obtained at initial diagnosis. Regarding the study as a whole: A model of 13 V-J pairs discriminated ophthalmopathy from stable hyperthyroidism.

Lactation, pregnancy, other autoimmune disease or uncontrolled infection excluded patients. From RNA transcripts, TCR beta CDR3 regions were amplified. The primer set for the first-round RT-PCR of the TCR CDR3 was HTBI. MiXCR, run by TCRdb on the multiplex PCR reads, gives a single entry per CDR3 protein. The sample has approximately 510,000 distinct CDR3 sequences, about a fifth seen once. The chain employs TRBV6-2 or TRBV6-3 and TRBJ1-6; no clear D gene. Sequencing input: blood. This clonotype was obtained from a man younger than 30 with Graves' hyperthyroidism. The CDR3 bases are TGTGCCAGCAGTCCGCGACTGGGGAAATCACCCCTCCACTTT. Amino acids: CASSPRLGKSPLHF.